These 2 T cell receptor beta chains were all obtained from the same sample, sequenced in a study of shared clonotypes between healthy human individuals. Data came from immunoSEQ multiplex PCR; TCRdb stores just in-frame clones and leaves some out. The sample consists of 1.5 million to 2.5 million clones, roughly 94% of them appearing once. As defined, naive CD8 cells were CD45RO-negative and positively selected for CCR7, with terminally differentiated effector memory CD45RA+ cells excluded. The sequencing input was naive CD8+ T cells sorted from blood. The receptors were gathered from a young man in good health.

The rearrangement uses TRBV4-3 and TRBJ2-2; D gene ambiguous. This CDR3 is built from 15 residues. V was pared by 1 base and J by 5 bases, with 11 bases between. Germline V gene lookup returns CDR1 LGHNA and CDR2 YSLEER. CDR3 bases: TGCGCCAGCAGCCAAGCTACGGGTTGGACCGGGGAGCTGTTTTTT. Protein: CASSQATGWTGELFF.

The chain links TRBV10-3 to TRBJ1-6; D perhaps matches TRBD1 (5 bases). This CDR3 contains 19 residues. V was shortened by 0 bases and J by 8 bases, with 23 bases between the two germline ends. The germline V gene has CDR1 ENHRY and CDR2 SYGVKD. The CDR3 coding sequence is TGTGCCATCAGTGAGTCCCCCGGGGGGGGGACGAGGGGTGATTCACCCCTCCACTTT. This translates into CAISESPGGGTRGDSPLHF.